Sequencing of this T cell receptor (beta chain) was carried out in a study of high-grade serous ovarian cancer treatment subgroups. At the level of the study: Each sample yielded on average 7,494 unique TCR beta rearrangements from around 14,000 reads.

For this clone: What it binds is unknown.

Only in-frame clones appear in the TCRdb table, and some are missing; sequencing was by immunoSEQ multiplex PCR. There are 11,000 or so clones in the sample; about four fifths occur only once, and under 8.5% lies in the top ten. Tumor samples were taken before definitive surgery or chemotherapy. The study, taken as a whole, reports: The analyses considered CDR3 and ignored CDR1 and CDR2. Clonal relatedness tracked neoantigen level, and by trend copy number and mutation load. Same-patient tumor repertoires overlapped at roughly 0.095 to 0.85; different patients barely overlapped.

CDR1 and CDR2 from the germline V gene are SGHAT and FQNNGV. This CDR3 comprises 15 residues. J gave up 0 bases and V 7 bases, and 9 bases lay outside the gene matches. V gene TRBV11-2 combines with J gene TRBJ2-7, with TRBD2 matching 7 bases. Sample: tumor tissue. This TCR came from a human donor with high-grade serous ovarian cancer. CDR3 nucleotides: TGTGCCAGCACCTCCCCGGGGAGGGGCTCCTACGAGCAGTACTTC. It encodes CASTSPGRGSYEQYF.